This T cell receptor beta chain was identified during a study of regulatory T cells in long-lasting Graves disease. Building the TCR beta libraries relied on iRepertoire HTBI primers, and CDR3 regions underwent Arm-PCR. TCRdb used MiXCR to reprocess the multiplex PCR reads, holding one entry per CDR3 protein. The table lists 550,000 to 600,000 distinct CDR3 sequences, more than 15% of them singletons. This clonotype has a count of ten or more. Antigen unknown. Study findings and constraints: TCR diversity was lower in persistent than newly diagnosed Graves' disease. TRBV28 was favored in persistent disease, as were TRBJ1-2 and TRBJ2-5.

Germline lookup yields CDR1 ENHRY and CDR2 SYGVKD. The CDR3 length is 16 residues. The V gene lost 6 bases and the J gene lost 6 bases, with 20 bases spanning the gap. Time point specified: newly diagnosed GD, antithyroid drugs for less than 3 months. PBMC-derived RNA was used for the TCR library. Investigators report Graves' disease was diagnosed under American Thyroid Association guidelines. This sample was also put to use in a study of T cells in Graves' hyperthyroidism and ophthalmopathy. Per that paper: An absence of ophthalmopathy progression within 18 months meant stable Graves' hyperthyroidism.

This chain joins TRBV10-3 and TRBJ2-2; possibly TRBD1 for D (5 bases). The sample here was peripheral blood mononuclear cells (PBMCs), taken at new diagnosis, from a patient treated with antithyroid drugs. This clonotype was sampled from a young man with Graves disease. DNA of the CDR3: TGTGCCATCAGCCCAGACAGTATAGGCCTAGCCGGGGAGCTGTTTTTT. Translated: CAISPDSIGLAGELFF.